The 24 T cell receptor beta chains presented below share a single source sample, sequenced in a study of cytomegalovirus exposure and HLA in healthy donors. With 60 Vbeta and 13 Jbeta primers, the PCR was carried out. Libraries were prepared by immunoSEQ multiplex PCR; TCRdb keeps only in-frame clonotypes and omits some of them. The data hold 150,000 to 200,000 clones, with roughly 75% observed a single time. The sequencing sample was made of PBMCs. These receptors all stem from a woman between 40 and 55 years old in good health and CMV-seropositive.

This clone appeared a single time. The gene calls are TRBV5-5 and TRBJ1-2, with D tentatively TRBD1 (5 bases). Looked up from germline, CDR1 is SGHKS and CDR2 is YYEKEE (reference sequence). V lost 4 bases to trimming and J lost 7 bases, with 20 bases between them. The CDR3 has 15 amino acids. In nucleotides, the CDR3 is TGTGCCAGCAGCCCGTTGGACACTGATGTCGGTGGCTACACCTTC. Protein: CASSPLDTDVGGYTF.

The rearrangement uses TRBV29-1 and TRBJ1-1, with D possibly TRBD1 on 5 matching bases. The CDR3 sequence is 12 residues long. The ends were cut back, 2 bases at V and 5 bases at J, with 9 bases in the middle. The germline V gene has CDR1 SQVTM and CDR2 ANQGSEA. The CDR3 reads CSVERGGTEAFF. Written as DNA, the CDR3 is TGCAGCGTTGAAAGGGGAGGGACTGAAGCTTTCTTT.

The rearrangement uses TRBV19 and TRBJ1-5, with D uncertain. V gave up 7 bases and J gave up 2 bases, with 15 bases separating them. Germline CDR1 reads LNHDA; CDR2 reads SQIVND (reference sequence). The CDR3 spans 15 residues. The CDR3 protein is CASIASYVGNQPQHF. CDR3 coding DNA: TGTGCCAGTATCGCATCCTATGTTGGCAATCAGCCCCAGCATTTT. The full variable domain, in which reference TRBV19 and TRBJ1-5 provide the parts outside the CDR3, is DGGITQSPKYLFRKEGQNVTLSCEQNLNHDAMYWYRQDPGQGLRLIYYSQIVNDFQKGDIAEGYSVSREKKESFPLTVTSAQKNPTAFYLCASIASYVGNQPQHFGDGTRLSIL.

This clone was counted a few times. The rearrangement joins TRBV29-1 to TRBJ2-5, with TRBD1 matching over 10 bases. Germline V gene data show CDR1 as SQVTM and CDR2 as ANQGSEA. This CDR3 spans 14 amino acids. The trim removed 5 bases at V and 2 bases at J, leaving 5 bases unmatched. This CDR3 is CSVPDRGMQETQYF. The CDR3 nucleotides read TGCAGCGTTCCGGACAGGGGGATGCAAGAGACCCAGTACTTC.

This clone was seen a handful of times. This chain connects TRBV5-8 to TRBJ2-5; D perhaps matches TRBD2 (5 bases). The CDR3 spans 15 residues. Between the trimmed V and J ends, which lost 6 bases and 1 base, there was a span of 16 bases. Per germline, CDR1 SGHTS and CDR2 YDEGEE. This CDR3 is CASKSSGLLQETQYF. The CDR3 coding sequence is TGTGCCAGCAAATCGAGCGGCCTTCTCCAAGAGACCCAGTACTTC. Drawing the rest from reference TRBV5-8 and TRBJ2-5, the complete variable domain is EAGVTQSPTHLIKTRGQQATLRCSPISGHTSVYWYQQALGLGLQFLLWYDEGEERNRGNFPPRFSGRQFPNYSSELNVNALELEDSALYLCASKSSGLLQETQYFGPGTRLLVL.

The J gene is TRBJ2-7, the V gene TRBV4-3; 8 bases fit TRBD2. Germline CDR1 and CDR2: LGHNA and YSLEER. The CDR3 is 17 amino acids. Unmatched junction bases numbered 12, after V lost 3 bases and J lost 2 bases. CDR3 sequence (DNA): TGCGCCAGCAGCCATGCCACCGGGGGGGGGAAGACCTACGAGCAGTACTTC. Translated, it gives CASSHATGGGKTYEQYF.

This sequence joins TRBV21-1 and TRBJ1-2. TRBV21-1 constitutes a pseudogene. This CDR3 spans 15 amino acids. CDR3 in amino acids: CASSKEGGVHYGYTF. The CDR3, as DNA: TGTGCCAGCAGCAAAGAAGGAGGGGTCCACTATGGCTACACCTTC.

This clone was recorded once. The chain recombines TRBV11-3 with TRBJ1-1; D is unclear. CDR3 length: 13 residues. Looked up from germline, CDR1 is SGHNT and CDR2 is YENEEA. Trimming removed 2 bases from V and 6 bases from J, with 10 bases in between. The DNA of the CDR3 is TGTGCCAGCAGCTTAACAGATTACGCTGAAGCTTTCTTT. Its protein is CASSLTDYAEAFF.

The chain recombines TRBV28 with TRBJ2-7; 12 bases line up with TRBD2. J lost 7 bases, V lost 4 bases, and 8 bases had no gene match. The CDR3 length is 15 residues. Germline CDR1 MDHEN, CDR2 SYDVKM. Here the CDR3 DNA reads TGTGCCAGCAGTTACCTAGCGGGAGGGCTGGGTGAGCAGTACTTC. Residues: CASSYLAGGLGEQYF.

The V call is TRBV11-3, the J call TRBJ2-3, with D tentatively TRBD2 (6 bases). This CDR3 spans 14 amino acids. V shed 1 base and J shed 5 bases, with 10 bases lying between them. Germline CDR1 SGHNT, CDR2 YENEEA. This CDR3 reads CASSLAGVKDTQYF. The CDR3 DNA reads TGTGCCAGCAGCTTAGCGGGAGTAAAAGATACGCAGTATTTT. Filled out from reference TRBV11-3 and TRBJ2-3, the complete variable domain reads EAGVVQSPRYKIIEKKQPVAFWCNPISGHNTLYWYLQNLGQGPELLIRYENEEAVDDSQLPKDRFSAERLKGVDSTLKIQPAELGDSAVYLCASSLAGVKDTQYFGPGTRLTVL.

This chain links TRBV7-3 with TRBJ2-3; 7 bases align to TRBD2. The ends lost 11 bases at V and 0 bases at J; junction bases unmatched: 8. Per germline, CDR1 SGHTA and CDR2 FQGTGA. The CDR3 has 14 amino acids. The CDR3 loop reads CASASGPSTDTQYF. DNA of the CDR3: TGTGCCTCCGCTAGCGGCCCCAGCACAGATACGCAGTATTTT.

V gene TRBV18 combines with J gene TRBJ2-3, with unresolved D. The CDR3 loop spans 13 amino acids. Trimming shortened V by 0 bases and J by 6 bases, and 7 bases separated the two germline ends. Germline values: CDR1 KGHSH, CDR2 LQKENI. The CDR3 DNA reads TGTGCCAGCTCACCACCCGGTTCGGATACGCAGTATTTT. Protein sequence: CASSPPGSDTQYF.

V usage is TRBV19 and J usage is TRBJ2-2; 8 bases fit TRBD2. CDR1 is LNHDA, CDR2 SQIVND, per germline (reference sequence). CDR3 length equals 15 residues. The ends lost 3 bases at V and 6 bases at J; junction bases unmatched: 6. CDR3 sequence (DNA): TGTGCCAGTAGTATGGGAGGCGGGAGGCCCGGGGAGCTGTTTTTT. This codes for CASSMGGGRPGELFF.

The chain joins TRBV28 to TRBJ1-5; D ambiguous. V was clipped by 4 bases and J by 7 bases, with 23 bases between them. The CDR3 loop spans 17 amino acids. Germline-derived CDR1 and CDR2 are MDHEN and SYDVKM. CDR3 residues: CASSSPFPGRSGQPQHF. The CDR3 DNA reads as TGTGCCAGCAGTTCCCCCTTCCCTGGCAGGTCGGGGCAGCCCCAGCATTTT.

The V and J genes are TRBV19 and TRBJ1-2; D remains unclear. Germline CDR1 reads LNHDA; CDR2 reads SQIVND (reference sequence). V shed 5 bases and J shed 3 bases, with 13 bases lying between them. The CDR3 loop spans 14 amino acids. CDR3 protein: CASSLKGAHYGYTF. The DNA for the CDR3 is TGTGCCAGTAGTCTTAAGGGAGCCCACTATGGCTACACCTTC.

This CDR3 is CASSPGTEANYGYTF. DNA of the CDR3: TGTGCCAGCAGTCCCGGGACAGAAGCTAACTATGGCTACACCTTC. The chain joins TRBV6-4 to TRBJ1-2; TRBD1 aligns across 7 bases. The germline V gene has CDR1 MRHNA and CDR2 SNTAGT. V trimming: 5 bases; J trimming: 0 bases; junction bases outside the gene matches: 6. CDR3 length: 15 residues.

The CDR3 DNA reads as TGTGCCAGCAGCTTAAACCTAGCGGGAGGGCCGCAGGGGGAGCTGTTTTTT. Encoded protein: CASSLNLAGGPQGELFF. The rearrangement uses TRBV11-2 and TRBJ2-2; 12 positions agree with TRBD2. Germline assignment: CDR1 SGHAT and CDR2 FQNNGV. The CDR3 extends over 17 amino acids. V dropped 2 bases and J dropped 8; count of bases not matched to a gene: 9. Using reference TRBV11-2 and TRBJ2-2 for the parts outside the CDR3, the full variable domain is EAGVAQSPRYKIIEKRQSVAFWCNPISGHATLYWYQQILGQGPKLLIQFQNNGVVDDSQLPKDRFSAERLKGVDSTLKIQPAKLEDSAVYLCASSLNLAGGPQGELFFGEGSRLTVL.

This clone turned up a few times. The rearrangement uses TRBV5-1 and TRBJ2-5; possible D gene TRBD2, 5 bases. Trimming pared 4 bases from V and 1 base from J, leaving 11 bases between. The CDR3 is 14 residues long. Germline assignment: CDR1 SGHRS and CDR2 YFSETQ. CDR3 region: CASSPQDSQETQYF. The CDR3 DNA reads TGCGCCAGCAGCCCCCAGGACTCCCAAGAGACCCAGTACTTC.

The V gene is TRBV6-7, the J gene TRBJ2-3, with a weak D call TRBD1 (6 bases). TRBV6-7 is filed as an ORF, its function uncertain. CDR3 size: 15 residues. V was pared by 7 bases and J by 2 bases, with 16 bases between. The CDR3 region has the DNA TGTGCCAGCAACCCGGACAGCAGACTCACAGATACGCAGTATTTT. Its protein product is CASNPDSRLTDTQYF.

CDR3 nucleotides: TGTGCCAGCAGTTCGGGACAAACCTACGAGCAGTACTTC. Residues: CASSSGQTYEQYF. The rearrangement links TRBV7-2 to TRBJ2-7; tentative D call: TRBD1 (6 bases). The CDR3 spans 13 residues. The V gene lost 6 bases and the J gene lost 2 bases, with 11 bases spanning the gap. Germline assignment: CDR1 SGHTA and CDR2 FQGNSA.

The chain carries TRBV2 and TRBJ2-3; D not certain. V gave up 5 bases and J gave up 6 bases, with 15 bases separating them. There are 14 residues in the CDR3. CDR1 is SNHLY and CDR2 is FYNNEI in the germline V gene. The CDR3 DNA sequence: TGTGCCAGCAGTCCGAGCACGACAAGGGATACGCAGTATTTT. Its translation is CASSPSTTRDTQYF. The full variable domain, with the rest looked up from reference TRBV2 and TRBJ2-3, is EPEVTQTPSHQVTQMGQEVILRCVPISNHLYFYWYRQILGQKVEFLVSFYNNEISEKSEIFDDQFSVERPDGSNFTLKIRSTKLEDSAMYFCASSPSTTRDTQYFGPGTRLTVL.

This clone came up once. This chain uses TRBV15 with TRBJ2-1, with 9 bases that match TRBD1. The germline CDR1 and CDR2 sequences are LNHNV and YYDKDF (reference sequence). The CDR3 sequence is 21 residues long. With V trimmed by 1 base and J by 12 bases, 28 bases remained unmatched. This chain's CDR3 is CATSRAYGERQGQGYPGGQFF. The CDR3 DNA sequence: TGTGCCACCAGCAGAGCTTACGGGGAACGTCAGGGACAGGGATACCCCGGGGGGCAGTTCTTC. Using reference TRBV15 and TRBJ2-1 for the parts outside the CDR3, the full variable domain is DAMVIQNPRYQVTQFGKPVTLSCSQTLNHNVMYWYQQKSSQAPKLLFHYYDKDFNNEADTPDNFQSRRPNTSFCFLDIRSPGLGDTAMYLCATSRAYGERQGQGYPGGQFFGPGTRLTVL.

This chain connects TRBV19 to TRBJ2-1; a weak D match, TRBD2 (5 bases). Trimming cost V 3 bases and J 7 bases, with 10 bases left between them. The CDR3 length is 13 residues. From germline, CDR1 is LNHDA and CDR2 SQIVND (reference sequence). The CDR3 protein is CASSMSGWNEQFF. CDR3 DNA: TGTGCCAGTAGTATGTCGGGGTGGAATGAGCAGTTCTTC.

The chain combines TRBV19 with TRBJ1-4; D not certain. The germline CDR1 and CDR2 sequences are LNHDA and SQIVND (reference sequence). CDR3 length: 14 residues. V lost 6 bases to trimming and J lost 6 bases, with 14 bases between them. The CDR3 DNA sequence: TGTGCCAGTAGGAGAGCCTGGTCGGATGAAAAACTGTTTTTT. It specifies CASRRAWSDEKLFF.